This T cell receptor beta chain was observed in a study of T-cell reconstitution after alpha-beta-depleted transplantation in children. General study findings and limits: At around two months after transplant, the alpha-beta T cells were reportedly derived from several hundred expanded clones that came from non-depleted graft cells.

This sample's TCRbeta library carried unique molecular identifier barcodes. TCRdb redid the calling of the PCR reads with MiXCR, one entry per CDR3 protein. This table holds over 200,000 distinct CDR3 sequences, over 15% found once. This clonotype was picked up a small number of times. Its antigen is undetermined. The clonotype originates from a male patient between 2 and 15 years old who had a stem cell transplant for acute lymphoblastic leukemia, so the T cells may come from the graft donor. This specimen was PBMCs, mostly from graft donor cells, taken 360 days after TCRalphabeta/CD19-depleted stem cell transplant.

The CDR3 protein is CASSLRPAPVLPEQYF. The CDR3 region has the DNA TGTGCCAGCAGTTTAAGGCCCGCTCCCGTTCTTCCCGAGCAGTACTTC. This sequence joins TRBV27 and TRBJ2-7; the D is unclear. Deletions cut 2 bases from V and 6 bases from J, with 20 bases between. Germline CDR1 reads MNHEY; CDR2 reads SMNVEV (reference sequence). The CDR3 length is 16 residues.